This TCR beta chain was observed in a study of cytomegalovirus exposure and HLA in healthy donors. This clone was found once. Though nominally healthy at sampling, donors likely had unrecorded immune exposures. Germline-derived CDR1 and CDR2 are MDHEN and SYDVKM. Trimming removed 7 bases from V and 11 bases from J, with 17 bases in between. This CDR3 spans 12 amino acids. Amplification used 60 Vbeta primers and 13 Jbeta primers. Clones were read by immunoSEQ multiplex PCR, and TCRdb kept only the in-frame ones, dropping some. Seen here are about 150,000 clones, 70% to 80% observed once, and the top ten hold 10% to 15%.

This clonotype originated in a man between 35 and 55 years old in good health and CMV-seropositive. V is TRBV28 and J is TRBJ1-1; D gene unclear. Input material: PBMCs. The CDR3, as DNA: TGTGCCAGCAACGCAAACAGCGGTCGGGCTTTCTTT. This gives the protein CASNANSGRAFF. The full variable domain, rest sourced from reference TRBV28 and TRBJ1-1, is DVKVTQSSRYLVKRTGEKVFLECVQDMDHENMFWYRQDPGLGLRLIYFSYDVKMKEKGDIPEGYSVSREKKERFSLILESASTNQTSMYLCASNANSGRAFFGQGTRLTVV.